This TCR beta chain was captured by sequencing in a study of cytomegalovirus exposure and HLA in healthy donors. Across the study: A subsequent analysis reported that the approximately 120 validation repertoires were produced on the same platform that had also been used for the approximately 710 first-cohort repertoires.

V dropped 5 bases and J dropped 10 bases, with 14 bases sitting between them. The CDR3 contains 12 residues. Looked up from germline, CDR1 is PRHDT and CDR2 is FYEKMQ (reference sequence). Overall study findings and caveats: A later analysis found first-cohort TCR clusters tended to co-occur in the 120 or so validation repertoires.

Profiling relied on immunoSEQ multiplex PCR, and the TCRdb table lists in-frame clones only, not all of them. The sample lists roughly 310,000 clones, 88% occurring once. Separation from the roughly 670-subject first cohort characterized the roughly 120-subject validation cohort, to which the donors belonged. In regard to this clone: Its antigen is as yet unknown.

Sequencing was done on a sample of PBMCs. The origin of this receptor is a man aged 30 to 45 in good health and CMV-seronegative. V gene TRBV13 combines with J gene TRBJ2-5; D is unclear. The CDR3 spells CASSGSDPNQYF. Here the CDR3 DNA reads TGTGCCAGCAGCGGAAGCGACCCGAACCAGTACTTC.